Below are 16 T cell receptor beta chains sequenced from a single sample in a study of CD8+CD57+ T cells in acquired aplastic anemia. Profiling that covered TCR beta VDJ and CDR3 relied on genomic DNA as its template. TCRdb reprocessed the reads with MiXCR, giving one entry per CDR3 protein. The sample lists about 200,000 distinct CDR3 sequences; about 60% were seen once. Those patients picked for sequencing had displayed CD8+CD57+ cell expansion on flow cytometry. The sample taken for sequencing was sorted CD4+, CD8+, or CD8+CD57+ T cells (not recorded which) from PBMCs. These receptors originate from a human donor with aplastic anemia.

V is TRBV24-1 and J is TRBJ2-3, with TRBD1 matching 10 bases. Germline V gene data show CDR1 as KGHDR and CDR2 as SFDVKD. The CDR3 sequence is 16 residues long. The J segment lost 6 bases and the V segment lost 1 base, leaving 6 bases of the junction unmatched. The CDR3 loop reads CATSDLGTGELDTQYF. The CDR3 DNA reads as TGTGCCACCAGTGATTTAGGGACAGGGGAATTGGATACGCAGTATTTT.

At least ten counts were recorded for this clonotype. V gene TRBV6-5 combines with J gene TRBJ2-1, with 10 bases matching TRBD2. CDR1 is MNHEY and CDR2 is SVGAGI in the germline V gene. J was trimmed by 4 bases and V by 5 bases; bases with no gene match: 8. This CDR3 is built from 16 residues. The DNA of the CDR3 is TGTGCCAGCAGTCAGATACTAGCGGGACTGTACAATGAGCAGTTCTTC. Translated: CASSQILAGLYNEQFF.

The chain recombines TRBV7-6 with TRBJ2-5, with 7 bases identical to TRBD1. The CDR3 loop spans 15 amino acids. Germline CDR1 is SGHVS and CDR2 is FNYEAQ. With 1 base clipped from V and 2 bases from J, the junction kept 4 bases outside the gene matches. The CDR3 bases are TGTGCCAGCAGCTTAGGACAGGGCCCTCAAGAGACCCAGTACTTC. It specifies CASSLGQGPQETQYF.

This clonotype has just one count. The rearrangement links TRBV29-1 to TRBJ2-1, with D perhaps matching TRBD2 (7 bases). The germline gives CDR1 SQVTM, CDR2 ANQGSEA. Trimming left V 6 bases short and J 7 bases short, with 19 bases between. The length of the CDR3 is 14 residues. The CDR3 here is CSVPLRGGINEQFF. The CDR3 DNA is TGCAGCGTCCCCTTGAGGGGGGGCATTAATGAGCAGTTCTTC.

The V and J genes are TRBV9 and TRBJ1-2, with 8 bases that match TRBD1. Germline-derived CDR1 and CDR2 are SGDLS and YYNGEE. CDR3 length: 14 amino acids. V gave up 6 bases and J gave up 5 bases; unmatched junction bases: 9. CDR3 in DNA: TGTGCCAGCATCACCGGGACAGGAGGGTATGGCTACACCTTC. Translated: CASITGTGGYGYTF.

This clonotype appeared many times. The chain recombines TRBV9 with TRBJ2-3; D gene unclear. Germline lookup yields CDR1 SGDLS and CDR2 YYNGEE. This CDR3 is built from 16 residues. Trimming stripped 0 bases from V and 0 bases from J, with 11 bases between. The DNA for the CDR3 is TGTGCCAGCAGCGTAGGGTTCCTGGACAGCACAGATACGCAGTATTTT. Translated: CASSVGFLDSTDTQYF.

The rearrangement uses TRBV7-2 and TRBJ2-1; 8 bases agree with TRBD1. The CDR3 contains 15 residues. CDR1 and CDR2 (germline): SGHTA, FQGNSA. V was pared by 5 bases and J by 6 bases, with 9 bases of the junction left unmatched. The CDR3 DNA sequence: TGTGCCAGCAGCCGATTGACAGGGGTAACCAATGAGCAGTTCTTC. Translating gives CASSRLTGVTNEQFF.

The J gene is TRBJ1-2, the V gene TRBV7-3; 10 bases fit TRBD1. This CDR3 region has 17 residues. CDR1 is SGHTA, CDR2 FQGTGA, per germline. V trimming: 0 bases; J trimming: 4 bases; junction bases outside the gene matches: 8. CDR3 nucleotides: TGTGCCAGCAGCTTAACGTCCGACAGGGGGCAGGGCTATGGCTACACCTTC. Its protein product is CASSLTSDRGQGYGYTF.

The chain links TRBV20-1 to TRBJ1-5; 9 nucleotides align to TRBD1. The CDR3 is made up of 14 amino acids. Trimming at V came to 5 bases and at J to 2 bases, leaving 4 bases not matched to a gene. The germline CDR1 and CDR2 sequences are DFQATT and SNEGSKA (reference sequence). The CDR3 here is CSAPRTGGNQPQHF. DNA for the CDR3: TGCAGTGCTCCCCGGACAGGGGGCAATCAGCCCCAGCATTTT.

The genes are TRBV7-2 and TRBJ2-5, with a possible D match to TRBD2 (6 bases). The V end lost 4 bases, the J end lost 1 base, and 16 bases lay between the germline ends. CDR1 is SGHTA, CDR2 FQGNSA, per germline. The CDR3 is 16 residues long. CDR3 loop: CASSSRRGWGQETQYF. The CDR3 DNA reads as TGTGCCAGCAGCTCTAGGAGGGGATGGGGCCAAGAGACCCAGTACTTC.

The chain recombines TRBV29-1 with TRBJ1-2; no reliable D call. The CDR3 length is 11 residues. CDR1 SQVTM and CDR2 ANQGSEA come from the germline V gene. Between the trimmed V and J ends, which lost 7 bases and 13 bases, there was a span of 19 bases. The CDR3 bases are TGCAGCGCTCCTTGGGGTTCTCGCTGCACCTTC. Its protein is CSAPWGSRCTF.

To note about this clonotype: One end of the junction is discordant with germline, which a read error may explain. The chain is built from TRBV20-1 and TRBJ2-7; 7 bases line up with TRBD1. This CDR3 spans 13 amino acids. Germline V gives CDR1 DFQATT, CDR2 SNEGSKA (reference sequence). CDR3 bases: TGCAGTGCTAGAGGGACAGGTTCCTACGGGCAGTACTTC. This encodes CSARGTGSYGQYF.

This clonotype was observed once. The CDR3 sequence is CASSLGTPNVYEQYF. DNA for the CDR3: TGTGCCAGCAGCTTGGGGACACCGAACGTGTACGAGCAGTACTTC. This chain joins TRBV5-4 and TRBJ2-7; TRBD1 is a possible D gene (5 bases). This CDR3 comprises 15 residues. CDR1 and CDR2 from the germline V gene are SGHNT and YYREEE (reference sequence). The germline V and J ends were trimmed by 0 bases and 4 bases, with 14 bases remaining between them.

This chain uses TRBV11-2 with TRBJ2-7; D gene uncertain. The CDR3 is 12 residues long. CDR1 and CDR2 from the germline V gene are SGHAT and FQNNGV. V was pared by 5 bases and J by 2 bases, with 7 bases between. This chain's CDR3 is CASSHGAYEQYF. CDR3 DNA sequence: TGTGCCAGCAGCCATGGGGCCTACGAGCAGTACTTC. Using reference TRBV11-2 and TRBJ2-7 for the parts outside the CDR3, the full variable domain is EAGVAQSPRYKIIEKRQSVAFWCNPISGHATLYWYQQILGQGPKLLIQFQNNGVVDDSQLPKDRFSAERLKGVDSTLKIQPAKLEDSAVYLCASSHGAYEQYFGPGTRLTVT.

V usage is TRBV11-3 and J usage is TRBJ2-2; TRBD2 matches at 7 bases. Germline assignment: CDR1 SGHNT and CDR2 YENEEA. Germline trimming cut 1 base from V and 7 bases from J; bases unmatched to any gene: 12. The CDR3 runs 17 residues. The CDR3 is CASSLALTGGIIGELFF. The CDR3 DNA sequence: TGTGCCAGCAGCTTAGCTCTGACGGGAGGCATCATCGGGGAGCTGTTTTTT.

The table lists this clonotype with many counts. The genes are TRBV9 and TRBJ2-7; possibly TRBD2 for D (6 bases). V lost 0 bases to trimming and J lost 5 bases, with 12 bases between them. This CDR3 contains 14 residues. The germline V gene encodes CDR1 SGDLS and CDR2 YYNGEE. The CDR3 sequence is CASSVASGGDEQYF. In DNA, the CDR3 is TGTGCCAGCAGCGTAGCAAGTGGAGGGGACGAGCAGTACTTC. Complete variable domain (other parts from reference TRBV9 and TRBJ2-7): DSGVTQTPKHLITATGQRVTLRCSPRSGDLSVYWYQQSLDQGLQFLIQYYNGEERAKGNILERFSAQQFPDLHSELNLSSLELGDSALYFCASSVASGGDEQYFGPGTRLTVT.